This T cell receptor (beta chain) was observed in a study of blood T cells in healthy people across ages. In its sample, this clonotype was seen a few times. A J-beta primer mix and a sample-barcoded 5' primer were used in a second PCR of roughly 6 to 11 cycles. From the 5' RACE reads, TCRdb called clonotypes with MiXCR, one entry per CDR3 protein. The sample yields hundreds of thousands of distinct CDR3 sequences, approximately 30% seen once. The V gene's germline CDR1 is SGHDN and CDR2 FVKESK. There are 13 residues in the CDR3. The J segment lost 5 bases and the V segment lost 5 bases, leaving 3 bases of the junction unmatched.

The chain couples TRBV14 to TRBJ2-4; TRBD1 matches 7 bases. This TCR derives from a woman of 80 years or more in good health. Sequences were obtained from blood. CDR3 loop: CASSSGTENIQYF. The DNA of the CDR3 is TGTGCCAGCAGCTCCGGGACAGAAAACATTCAGTACTTC.